This TCR beta chain comes out of a study of cytomegalovirus exposure and HLA in healthy donors. Sequenced by immunoSEQ multiplex PCR; TCRdb stores in-frame clones only, minus some. Here the sample spans 150,000 to 200,000 clones, approximately 86% being singletons. The germline V gene has CDR1 SGHRS and CDR2 YFSETQ. V was shortened by 4 bases and J by 5 bases, with 19 bases between the two germline ends. This CDR3 spans 15 amino acids. The chain couples TRBV5-1 to TRBJ2-7, with D perhaps matching TRBD2 (5 bases). The clonotype was recovered from a woman aged 18-29 years in good health and CMV-seronegative. The sequenced sample consisted of PBMCs. The CDR3 nucleotides read TGCGCCAGCAGCGTTGGCGGACTGAGGGCCCACGAGCAGTACTTC. It specifies CASSVGGLRAHEQYF.